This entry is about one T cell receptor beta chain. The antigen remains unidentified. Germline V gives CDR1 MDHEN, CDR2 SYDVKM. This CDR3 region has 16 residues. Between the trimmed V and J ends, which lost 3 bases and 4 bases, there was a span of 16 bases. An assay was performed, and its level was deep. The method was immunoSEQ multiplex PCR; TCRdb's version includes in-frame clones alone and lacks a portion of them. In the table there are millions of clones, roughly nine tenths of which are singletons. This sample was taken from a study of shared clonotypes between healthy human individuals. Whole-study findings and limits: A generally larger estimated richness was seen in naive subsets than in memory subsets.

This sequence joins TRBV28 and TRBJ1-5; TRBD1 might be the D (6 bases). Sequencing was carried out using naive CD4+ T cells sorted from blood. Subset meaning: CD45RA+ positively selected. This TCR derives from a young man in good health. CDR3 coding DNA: TGTGCCAGCAGTTTCCTGACCTGGGGGCAAAATCAGCCCCAGCATTTT. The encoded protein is CASSFLTWGQNQPQHF.